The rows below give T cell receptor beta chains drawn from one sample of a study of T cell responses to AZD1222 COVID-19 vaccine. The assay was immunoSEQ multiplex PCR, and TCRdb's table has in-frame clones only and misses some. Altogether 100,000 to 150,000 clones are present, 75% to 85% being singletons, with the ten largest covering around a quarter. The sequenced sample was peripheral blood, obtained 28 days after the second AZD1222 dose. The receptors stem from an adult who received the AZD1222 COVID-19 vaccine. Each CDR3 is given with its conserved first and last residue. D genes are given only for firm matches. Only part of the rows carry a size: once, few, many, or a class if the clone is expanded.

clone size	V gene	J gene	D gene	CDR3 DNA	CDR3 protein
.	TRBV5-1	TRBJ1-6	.	TGCGCCAGCAGCTTGGTAGGGCCCGAACCCGATAATTCACCCCTCCACTTT	CASSLVGPEPDNSPLHF
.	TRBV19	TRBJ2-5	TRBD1	TGTGCCAGTAGTATCGGTACAGGGGGTTTTGAGGAGACCCAGTACTTC	CASSIGTGGFEETQYF
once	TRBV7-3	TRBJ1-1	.	TGTGCCAGCAGCTTAGCCGCAGGGGCCGGCACTGAAGCTTTCTTT	CASSLAAGAGTEAFF
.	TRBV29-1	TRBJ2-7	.	TGCAGCGTTGATGCGGGCCGATACGAGCAGTACTTC	CSVDAGRYEQYF
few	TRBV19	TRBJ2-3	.	TGTGCCAGTAGTATAGGGGGGGGCACAGATACGCAGTATTTT	CASSIGGGTDTQYF
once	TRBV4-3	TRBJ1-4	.	TGCGCCAGCAGCCAAGGGCGGCAGCTGTTTTTT	CASSQGRQLFF
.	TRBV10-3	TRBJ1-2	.	TGTGCCATCAGTGTGGCAGGGAATGGCTACACCTTC	CAISVAGNGYTF
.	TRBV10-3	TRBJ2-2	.	TGTGCCACCGGAGCGAGTGACACAACCACCGGGGAGCTGTTTTTT	CATGASDTTTGELFF
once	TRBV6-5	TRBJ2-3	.	TGTGCCAGCAGTTACGAGATTAGCACAGATACGCAGTATTTT	CASSYEISTDTQYF
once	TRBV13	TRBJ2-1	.	TGTGCCAGCAGCTTCCCTGGGGATGAGCAGTTCTTC	CASSFPGDEQFF
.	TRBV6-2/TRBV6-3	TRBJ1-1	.	TGTGCCAGCAGTTACTGGGAAAGTGAAGCTTTCTTT	CASSYWESEAFF
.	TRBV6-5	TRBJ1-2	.	TGTGCCAGCATGGCGGATTTGAGGGCCGGGTTCGGCTACACCTTC	CASMADLRAGFGYTF
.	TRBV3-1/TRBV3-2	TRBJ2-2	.	TGTGCCAGCAGCCAACGGGGTTACGGGGAGCTGTTTTTT	CASSQRGYGELFF
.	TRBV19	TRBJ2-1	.	TGTGCCAGTAGTTCCCGGGACTTGGGGTGGTACAATGAGCAGTTCTTC	CASSSRDLGWYNEQFF
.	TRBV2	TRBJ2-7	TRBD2	TGTGCCAGCACCTACGGACTAGCGGCACTCTACGAGCAGTACTTC	CASTYGLAALYEQYF
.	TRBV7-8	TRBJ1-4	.	TGTGCCAGCAGCCGGACAGATTTCAATGAAAAACTGTTTTTT	CASSRTDFNEKLFF
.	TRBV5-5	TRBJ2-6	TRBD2	TGTGCCAGCAGCCCATCTTACCGGGGGGTTGGGGCCAACGTCCTGACTTTC	CASSPSYRGVGANVLTF
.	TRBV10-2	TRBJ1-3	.	TGCGCCAGCAGCCCCCAGGGGACTGGAAACACCATATATTTT	CASSPQGTGNTIYF
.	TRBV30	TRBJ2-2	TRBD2	TGTGCCTGGAGTGTCCCAGCGGGAACCAACACCGGGGAGCTGTTTTTT	CAWSVPAGTNTGELFF
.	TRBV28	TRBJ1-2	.	TGTGCCAGCAACGATGCCGGGAACCCCTATGGCTACACCTTC	CASNDAGNPYGYTF
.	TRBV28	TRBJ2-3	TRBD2	TGTGCCAGCAGTTTCACGGGGGGGGCAGATACGCAGTATTTT	CASSFTGGADTQYF
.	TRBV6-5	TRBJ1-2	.	TGTGCCAGCAGTTACTCTAGGGAGGGCCCCTATGGCTACACCTTC	CASSYSREGPYGYTF
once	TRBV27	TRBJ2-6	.	TGTGCCAGCAGTTTCTCCGGGGGCTCTGGGGCCAACGTCCTGACTTTC	CASSFSGGSGANVLTF
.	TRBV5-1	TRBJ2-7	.	TGCGCCAGCAGCTCGTCCCTCGGGGAGCAGTACTTC	CASSSSLGEQYF
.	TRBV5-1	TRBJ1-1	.	TGCGCCAGCAGCTTGAGCGGGATCGACACTGAAGCTTTCTTT	CASSLSGIDTEAFF
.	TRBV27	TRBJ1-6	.	TGTGCCAGCAGTCCCGAGGGCAATTCACCCCTCCACTTT	CASSPEGNSPLHF
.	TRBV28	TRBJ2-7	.	TGTGCCAGCGGTCCGGACCGGGACAAGAGCTCCTACGAGCAGTACTTC	CASGPDRDKSSYEQYF
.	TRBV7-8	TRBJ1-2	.	TGTGCCAGCAGCTTAGCCGGGGTTTACTATGGCTACACCTTC	CASSLAGVYYGYTF
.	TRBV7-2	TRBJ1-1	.	TGTGCCAGCAGCTTAGCTTCGACAGGTGCGACTTTCTTT	CASSLASTGATFF